This TCR beta chain came from a study of response to subunit inactivated influenza vaccine (dated by TCRdb to between 2018 and 2020). For the wider study: Deep quantitative profiling of the T cell receptor repertoire was used in the study to follow responses to a trivalent subunit inactivated influenza vaccine. Broader findings and caveats from the paper: It was suggested by the authors that each seasonal influenza vaccination may recruit only a limited number of new T cells.

This clonotype was counted between two and nine times. This receptor's antigen is unknown. No base quality values were provided; no much bigger clone lies one nucleotide off. Library preparation used RT-PCR. The sequencer listed for this sample is Illumina HiSeq 2500. TCRdb handled the public reads itself, with Q25 trimming in fastp and clone calling in MiXCR, and kept productive beta chains. Entries that share a CDR3 protein sequence are merged under the most common genes and DNA. In all, the sample holds about 570,000 distinct CDR3 sequences, and 11% of those were seen once. The top ten constitute approximately 11% of the sample. CDR1 and CDR2, looked up from the germline V gene, are SQVTM and ANQGSEA. V drops 6 bases and J drops 1 base, leaving 14 bases in between. The CDR3 contains 14 residues, cysteine and phenylalanine counted. Only the CDR3 part of the read is kept: 42 bases, read in frame from the first base.

These sequences were also reported in another study, on T cells expressing NK-cell markers. The second publication reports: 5'RACE template switching, by which a universal primer site and unique molecular identifiers were added, was used to make TCR beta cDNA libraries. Roughly 8 donors provided sorted CD3+CD56+NKG2C+, CD3+CD56+NKG2C- and CD3+CD56-NKG2C+ T-cell subsets, whose TCR beta-chain repertoires were profiled. Seven of the eight sequenced donors were HCMV-seropositive and one was HCMV-seronegative. To restrict sorting to alphabetaTCR-expressing T cells, an anti-gammadeltaTCR antibody was added in several experiments. In six or seven donors, the dominant CD3+CD56+NKG2C+ clonotypes ranked among the top 10 CD8+ clonotypes, making up about 1.0-8% of CD8+ T cells. Those dominant clonotypes were again the most abundant among CD3+CD56-NKG2C+ cells in a handful of donors, at roughly 25-65%. Whether the expanded NKG2C-expressing T cell clones were specific for HCMV antigens was left unclear. The study sequenced eight donors, all healthy volunteers chosen at random: three men and five women. HCMV serostatus was determined by detecting HCMV-specific IgG in serum with a commercial ELISA kit. Peripheral blood mononuclear cells were isolated from blood by Ficoll density gradient centrifugation. For over 5 donors, bulk peripheral blood T-cell repertoires were also sequenced from unsorted PBMC. Priming for cDNA synthesis came from the TCR beta constant segment, and two successive PCR amplification steps followed. Illumina HiSeq 2000/2500, MiSeq or NextSeq was used to sequence libraries as 2 x 150 bp reads. Reads were demultiplexed and grouped by UMI with MIGEC, and clonotypes were assembled and quantified with MiTCR. Only TCR cDNA sequences supported by at least two reads were kept to exclude erroneous sequences. Downstream repertoire analysis used the tcR package, and clonotypes were matched across fractions by CDR3 nucleotide sequence plus V segment. VDJmatch was used to annotate antigen specificity against VDJdb, with one amino acid substitution allowed in CDR3.

The TCR originated in a man aged 50-60 years who received an inactivated influenza vaccine. Donor details come from another sample of the same person, matched by shared clones. Specimen: PBMCs from blood, collected on the day of vaccination. The rearrangement joined TRBV29-1 to TRBJ2-3; TRBD2 is perhaps the D gene, given 6 matching bases. The nucleotide sequence is given as TGCAGCGTCCCTGGAGGGGTTGGCACAGATACGCAGTATTTT. It translates to CSVPGGVGTDTQYF.